A single sample gave rise to the 5 T cell receptor beta chains below, sequenced in a study of pediatric ulcerative colitis. Measured with immunoSEQ multiplex PCR; TCRdb has only the in-frame clones, and not every one. The sample has more than 50,000 clones; 75% to 85% are singletons. Material for sequencing was blood. These TCRs come from a boy aged 5 to 17 with moderate ulcerative colitis.

This clone was recorded a few times. The chain links TRBV29-1 to TRBJ1-1; the D gene is possibly TRBD1 (6 bases). The V and J ends lost 4 bases and 1 base respectively, with 10 bases between them. The germline CDR1 and CDR2 sequences are SQVTM and ANQGSEA. The CDR3 sequence is 13 residues long. In DNA form, the CDR3 reads TGCAGCGTTGGGGAGACAGGGAACACTGAAGCTTTCTTT. This encodes CSVGETGNTEAFF. Full variable domain (missing parts from reference TRBV29-1 and TRBJ1-1): SAVISQKPSRDICQRGTSLTIQCQVDSQVTMMFWYRQQPGQSLTLIATANQGSEATYESGFVIDKFPISRPNLTFSTLTVSNMSPEDSSIYLCSVGETGNTEAFFGQGTRLTVV.

This clone qualifies as medium-sized. This chain uses TRBV6-5 with TRBJ1-5, with a tentative D call TRBD1 (5 bases). This CDR3 has 15 residues. The V gene's germline CDR1 is MNHEY and CDR2 SVGAGI. Trimming removed 6 bases from V and 4 bases from J, with 16 bases in between. As DNA, the CDR3 is TGTGCCAGCAGCGGGGACGGGAACCTAAATCAGCCCCAGCATTTT. It codes for CASSGDGNLNQPQHF.

This clone was seen only once. The chain is built from TRBV7-2 and TRBJ2-7; 11 positions agree with TRBD2. The CDR3 extends over 18 amino acids. Germline CDR1 reads SGHTA; CDR2 reads FQGNSA. V gave up 10 bases and J gave up 3 bases; unmatched junction bases: 20. The DNA of the CDR3 is TGTGCCAACCCCCTTCCCATGACTAGCGGGACCCTGGGCTACGAGCAGTACTTC. It codes for CANPLPMTSGTLGYEQYF.

The gene calls are TRBV7-9 and TRBJ1-1; D not resolved. Germline values: CDR1 SEHNR, CDR2 FQNEAQ (reference sequence). The CDR3 contains 15 residues. Trimming took off 0 bases at V and 1 base at J, with 9 bases between the two ends. CDR3 amino acids: CASSLARKPNTEAFF. DNA of the CDR3: TGTGCCAGCAGCTTAGCGCGGAAGCCGAACACTGAAGCTTTCTTT. Full variable domain (remainder filled in from reference TRBV7-9 and TRBJ1-1): DTGVSQNPRHKITKRGQNVTFRCDPISEHNRLYWYRQTLGQGPEFLTYFQNEAQLEKSRLLSDRFSAERPKGSFSTLEIQRTEQGDSAMYLCASSLARKPNTEAFFGQGTRLTVV.

This chain connects TRBV6-1 to TRBJ2-7; no reliable D call. With 4 bases removed from V and 5 bases from J, the gap between germline ends came to 6 bases. CDR3 size: 11 residues. Germline loops: CDR1 MNHNS, CDR2 SASEGT. The CDR3 region is CASSVYNEQYF. The CDR3 DNA sequence: TGTGCCAGCAGTGTCTATAACGAGCAGTACTTC.